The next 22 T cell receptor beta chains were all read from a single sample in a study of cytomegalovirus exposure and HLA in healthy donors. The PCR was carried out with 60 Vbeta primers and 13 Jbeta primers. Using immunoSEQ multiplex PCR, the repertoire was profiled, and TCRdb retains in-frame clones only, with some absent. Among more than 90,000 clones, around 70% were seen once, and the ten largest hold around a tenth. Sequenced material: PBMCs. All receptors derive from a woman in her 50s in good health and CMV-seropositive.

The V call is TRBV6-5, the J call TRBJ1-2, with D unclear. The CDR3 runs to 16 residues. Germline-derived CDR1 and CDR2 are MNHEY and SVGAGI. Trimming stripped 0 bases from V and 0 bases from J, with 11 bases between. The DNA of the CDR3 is TGTGCCAGCAGTTACTCGTATGCGGTTGCTAACTATGGCTACACCTTC. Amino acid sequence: CASSYSYAVANYGYTF.

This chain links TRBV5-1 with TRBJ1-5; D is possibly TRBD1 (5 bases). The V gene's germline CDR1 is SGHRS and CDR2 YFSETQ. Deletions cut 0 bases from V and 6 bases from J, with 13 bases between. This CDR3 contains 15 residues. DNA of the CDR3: TGCGCCAGCAGCTTGGCCGCGGGGCTCGGTCAGCCCCAGCATTTT. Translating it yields CASSLAAGLGQPQHF.

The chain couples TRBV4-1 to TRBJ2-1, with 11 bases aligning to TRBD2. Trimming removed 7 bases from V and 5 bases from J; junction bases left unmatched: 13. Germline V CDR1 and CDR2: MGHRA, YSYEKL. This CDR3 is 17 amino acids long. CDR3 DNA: TGCGCCAGCACTTCCCGAGCGACTAGCGGGAACCACAATGAGCAGTTCTTC. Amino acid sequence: CASTSRATSGNHNEQFF.

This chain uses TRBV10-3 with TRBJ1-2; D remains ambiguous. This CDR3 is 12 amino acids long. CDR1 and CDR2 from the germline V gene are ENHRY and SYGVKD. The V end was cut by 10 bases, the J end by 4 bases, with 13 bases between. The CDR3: CATATEIYGYTF. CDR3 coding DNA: TGTGCCACCGCGACGGAGATCTATGGCTACACCTTC.

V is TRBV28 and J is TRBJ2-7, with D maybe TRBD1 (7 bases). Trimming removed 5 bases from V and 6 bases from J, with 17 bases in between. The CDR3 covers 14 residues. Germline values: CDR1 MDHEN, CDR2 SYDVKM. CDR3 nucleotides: TGTGCCAGCAGTGGGGGGACAGTAAGAGGCGAGCAGTACTTC. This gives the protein CASSGGTVRGEQYF. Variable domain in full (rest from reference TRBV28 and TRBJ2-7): DVKVTQSSRYLVKRTGEKVFLECVQDMDHENMFWYRQDPGLGLRLIYFSYDVKMKEKGDIPEGYSVSREKKERFSLILESASTNQTSMYLCASSGGTVRGEQYFGPGTRLTVT.

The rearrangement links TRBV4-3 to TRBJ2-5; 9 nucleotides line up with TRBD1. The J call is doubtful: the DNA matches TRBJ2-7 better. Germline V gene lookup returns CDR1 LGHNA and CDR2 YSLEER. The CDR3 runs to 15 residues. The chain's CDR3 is CASSQGTGAPNEQYF. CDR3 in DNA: TGCGCCAGCAGCCAAGGGACAGGGGCGCCCAACGAGCAGTACTTC.

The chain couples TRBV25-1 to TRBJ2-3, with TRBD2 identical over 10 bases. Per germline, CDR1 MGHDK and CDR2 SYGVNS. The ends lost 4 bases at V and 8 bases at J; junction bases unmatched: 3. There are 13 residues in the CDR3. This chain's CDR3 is CASSGSGRGTQYF. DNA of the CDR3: TGTGCCAGCAGTGGCAGCGGGAGGGGTACGCAGTATTTT. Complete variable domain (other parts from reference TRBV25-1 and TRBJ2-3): EADIYQTPRYLVIGTGKKITLECSQTMGHDKMYWYQQDPGMELHLIHYSYGVNSTEKGDLSSESTVSRIRTEHFPLTLESARPSHTSQYLCASSGSGRGTQYFGPGTRLTVL.

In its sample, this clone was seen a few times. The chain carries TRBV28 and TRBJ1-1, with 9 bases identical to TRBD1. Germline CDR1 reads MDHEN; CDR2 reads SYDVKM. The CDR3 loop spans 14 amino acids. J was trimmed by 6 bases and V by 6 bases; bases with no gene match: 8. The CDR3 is CASSPTGGSAEAFF. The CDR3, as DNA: TGTGCCAGCAGCCCGACAGGGGGGTCGGCTGAAGCTTTCTTT.

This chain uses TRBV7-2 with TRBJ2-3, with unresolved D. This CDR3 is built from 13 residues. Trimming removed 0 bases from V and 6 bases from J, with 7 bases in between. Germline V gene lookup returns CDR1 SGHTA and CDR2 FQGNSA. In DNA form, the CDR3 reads TGTGCCAGCAGCTTAGCGCAGTCTGATACGCAGTATTTT. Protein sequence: CASSLAQSDTQYF.

In DNA form, the CDR3 reads TGTGCCAGCAGGAGTTACAGGGCTCCGGCTTTCTTT. It specifies CASRSYRAPAFF. The genes are TRBV6-5 and TRBJ1-1, with D perhaps matching TRBD1 (6 bases). Germline V gene sequence: CDR1 MNHEY, CDR2 SVGAGI. The V gene lost 6 bases and the J gene lost 11 bases, with 16 bases spanning the gap. This CDR3 contains 12 residues.

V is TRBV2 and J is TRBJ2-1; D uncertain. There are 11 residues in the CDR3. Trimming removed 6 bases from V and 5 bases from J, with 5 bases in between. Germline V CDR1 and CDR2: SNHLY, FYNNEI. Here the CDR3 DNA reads TGTGCCAGCAGAGGAGACAATGAGCAGTTCTTC. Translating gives CASRGDNEQFF.

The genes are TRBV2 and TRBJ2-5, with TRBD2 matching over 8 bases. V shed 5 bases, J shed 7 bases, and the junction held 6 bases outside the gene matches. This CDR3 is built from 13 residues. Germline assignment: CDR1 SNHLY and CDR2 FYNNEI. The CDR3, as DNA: TGTGCCAGCAGTCAAGGGGCGGGAGGGACCCAGTACTTC. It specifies CASSQGAGGTQYF.

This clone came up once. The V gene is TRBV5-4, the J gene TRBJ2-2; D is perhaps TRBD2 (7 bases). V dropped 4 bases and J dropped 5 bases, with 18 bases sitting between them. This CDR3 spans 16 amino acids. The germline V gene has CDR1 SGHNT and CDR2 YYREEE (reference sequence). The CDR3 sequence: CASSGSGGPQTGELFF. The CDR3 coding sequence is TGTGCCAGCAGCGGATCGGGGGGCCCCCAAACCGGGGAGCTGTTTTTT.

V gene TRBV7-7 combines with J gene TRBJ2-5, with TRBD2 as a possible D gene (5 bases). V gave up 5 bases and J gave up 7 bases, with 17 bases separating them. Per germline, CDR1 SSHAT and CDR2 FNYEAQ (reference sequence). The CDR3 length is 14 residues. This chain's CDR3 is CASSPYTGKGTQYF. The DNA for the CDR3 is TGTGCCAGCAGCCCCTATACGGGGAAGGGGACCCAGTACTTC.

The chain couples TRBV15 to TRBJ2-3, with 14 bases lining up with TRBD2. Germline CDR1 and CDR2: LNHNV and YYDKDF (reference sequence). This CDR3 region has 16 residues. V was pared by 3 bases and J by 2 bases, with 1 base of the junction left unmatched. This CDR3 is CATSRGLAGATDTQYF. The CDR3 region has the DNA TGTGCCACCAGCAGGGGACTAGCGGGGGCCACAGATACGCAGTATTTT.

CDR3 DNA sequence: TGTGCCAGCAGCACGGGACTAGCGGGAGGGCCAGGTACCGGGGAGCTGTTTTTT. Amino acids: CASSTGLAGGPGTGELFF. This chain connects TRBV7-2 to TRBJ2-2; 16 bases line up with TRBD2. The CDR3 loop spans 18 amino acids. After removal of 5 bases from V and 5 bases from J, the junction contained 8 bases not matched to a gene. Looked up from germline, CDR1 is SGHTA and CDR2 is FQGNSA.

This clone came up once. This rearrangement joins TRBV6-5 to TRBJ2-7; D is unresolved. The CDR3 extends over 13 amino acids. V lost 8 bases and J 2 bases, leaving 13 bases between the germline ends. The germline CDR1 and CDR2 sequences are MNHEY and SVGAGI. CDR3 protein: CASRPYSTYEQYF. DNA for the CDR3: TGTGCCAGCCGCCCATACAGTACCTACGAGCAGTACTTC.

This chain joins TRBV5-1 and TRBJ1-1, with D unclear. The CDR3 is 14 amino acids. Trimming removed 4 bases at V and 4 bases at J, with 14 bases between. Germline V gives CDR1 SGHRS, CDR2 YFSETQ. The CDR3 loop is CASSAVMLGTEAFF. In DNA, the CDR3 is TGCGCCAGCAGCGCGGTTATGCTGGGCACTGAAGCTTTCTTT.

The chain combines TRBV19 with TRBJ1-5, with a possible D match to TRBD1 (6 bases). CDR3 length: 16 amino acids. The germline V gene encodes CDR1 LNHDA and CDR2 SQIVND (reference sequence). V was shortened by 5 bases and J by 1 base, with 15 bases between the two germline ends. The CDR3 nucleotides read TGTGCCAGTAGTCCCCGGGAGGGGGTGAGCAATCAGCCCCAGCATTTT. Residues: CASSPREGVSNQPQHF.

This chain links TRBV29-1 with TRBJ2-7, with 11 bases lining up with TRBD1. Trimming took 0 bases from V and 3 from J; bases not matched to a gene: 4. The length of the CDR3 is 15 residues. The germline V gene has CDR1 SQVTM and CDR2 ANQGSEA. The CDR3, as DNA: TGCAGCGTTGAAGATCGGGACAGGGGGATCTACGAGCAGTACTTC. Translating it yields CSVEDRDRGIYEQYF.

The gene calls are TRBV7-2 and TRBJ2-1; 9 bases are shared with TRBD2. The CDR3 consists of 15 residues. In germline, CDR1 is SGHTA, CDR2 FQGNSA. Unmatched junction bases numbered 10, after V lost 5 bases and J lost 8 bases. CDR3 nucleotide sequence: TGTGCCAGCAGCCGCAACCCTAGCGGGGTGGATGAGCAGTTCTTC. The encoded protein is CASSRNPSGVDEQFF.

The CDR3 sequence is CASGRDRGNEQFF. The CDR3 DNA reads as TGCGCCAGCGGGCGGGACAGAGGGAATGAGCAGTTCTTC. V usage is TRBV5-1 and J usage is TRBJ2-1; tentative D call: TRBD1 (7 bases). The CDR3 runs to 13 residues. Germline CDR1 SGHRS, CDR2 YFSETQ. V dropped 7 bases and J dropped 7 bases, with 15 bases sitting between them.